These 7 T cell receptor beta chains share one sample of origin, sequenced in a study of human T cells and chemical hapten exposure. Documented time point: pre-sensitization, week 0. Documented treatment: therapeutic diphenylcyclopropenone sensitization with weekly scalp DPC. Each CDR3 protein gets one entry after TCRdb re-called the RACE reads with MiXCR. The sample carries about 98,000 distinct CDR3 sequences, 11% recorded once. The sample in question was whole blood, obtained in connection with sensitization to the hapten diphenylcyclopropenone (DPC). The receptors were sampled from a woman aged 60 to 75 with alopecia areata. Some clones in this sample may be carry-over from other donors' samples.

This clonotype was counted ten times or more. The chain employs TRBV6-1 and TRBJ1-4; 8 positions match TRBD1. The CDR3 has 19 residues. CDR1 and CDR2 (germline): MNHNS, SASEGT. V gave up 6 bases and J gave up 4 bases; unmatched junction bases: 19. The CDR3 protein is CASRTGQGNVRHGNEKLFF. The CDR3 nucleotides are TGTGCCAGCAGGACCGGACAGGGTAATGTGAGGCATGGTAATGAAAAACTGTTTTTT.

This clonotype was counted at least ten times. In DNA form, the CDR3 reads TGTGCCATCGCCTACTCCGACCAGTACGAGCAGTACTTC. It specifies CAIAYSDQYEQYF. This sequence joins TRBV10-3 and TRBJ2-7; D is uncertain. V was clipped by 8 bases and J by 4 bases, with 15 bases between them. CDR1 is ENHRY and CDR2 is SYGVKD in the germline V gene. The CDR3 covers 13 residues.

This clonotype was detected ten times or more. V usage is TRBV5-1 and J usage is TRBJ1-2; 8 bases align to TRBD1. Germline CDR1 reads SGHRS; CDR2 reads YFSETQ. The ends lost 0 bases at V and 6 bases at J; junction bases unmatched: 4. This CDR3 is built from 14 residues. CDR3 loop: CASSLGQGANGYTF. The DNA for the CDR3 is TGCGCCAGCAGCTTGGGGCAGGGGGCAAATGGCTACACCTTC.

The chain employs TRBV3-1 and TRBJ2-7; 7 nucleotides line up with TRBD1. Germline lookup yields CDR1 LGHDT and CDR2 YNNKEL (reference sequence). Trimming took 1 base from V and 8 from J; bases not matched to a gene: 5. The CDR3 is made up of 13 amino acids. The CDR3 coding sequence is TGTGCCAGCAGCCAAGGAACAGGGGACCAGCAGTACTTC. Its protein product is CASSQGTGDQQYF.

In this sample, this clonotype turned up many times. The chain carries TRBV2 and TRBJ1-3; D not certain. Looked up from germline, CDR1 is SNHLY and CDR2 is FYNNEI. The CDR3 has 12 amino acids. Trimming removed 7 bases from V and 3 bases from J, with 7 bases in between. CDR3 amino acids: CASNRIGNTIYF. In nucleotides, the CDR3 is TGTGCCAGCAACCGGATTGGAAACACCATATATTTT.

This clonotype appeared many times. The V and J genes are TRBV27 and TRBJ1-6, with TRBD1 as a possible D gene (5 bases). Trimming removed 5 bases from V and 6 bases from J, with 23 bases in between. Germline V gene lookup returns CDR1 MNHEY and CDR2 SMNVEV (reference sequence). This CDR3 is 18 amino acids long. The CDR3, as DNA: TGTGCCAGCAGTCCTACGAGATGGCCGGGACGCTCTAATTCACCCCTCCACTTT. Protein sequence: CASSPTRWPGRSNSPLHF.

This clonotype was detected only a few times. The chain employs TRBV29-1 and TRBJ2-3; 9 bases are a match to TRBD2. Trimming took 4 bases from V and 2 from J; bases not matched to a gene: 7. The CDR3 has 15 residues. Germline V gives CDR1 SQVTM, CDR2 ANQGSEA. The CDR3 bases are TGCAGCGTTGGAACCCTAGCGGGACACACAGATACGCAGTATTTT. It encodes CSVGTLAGHTDTQYF.